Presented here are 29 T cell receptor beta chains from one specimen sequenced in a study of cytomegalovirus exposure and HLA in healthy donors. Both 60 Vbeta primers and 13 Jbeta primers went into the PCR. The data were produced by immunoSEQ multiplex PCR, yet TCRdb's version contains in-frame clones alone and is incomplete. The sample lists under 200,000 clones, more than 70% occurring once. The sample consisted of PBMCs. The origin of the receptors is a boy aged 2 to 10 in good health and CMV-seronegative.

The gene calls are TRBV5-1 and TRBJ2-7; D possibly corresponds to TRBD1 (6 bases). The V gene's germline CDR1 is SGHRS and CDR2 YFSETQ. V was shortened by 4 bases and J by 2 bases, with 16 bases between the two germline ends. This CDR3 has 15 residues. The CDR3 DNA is TGCGCCAGCAGCAGGGTCGAGACAGGAGCCTACGAGCAGTACTTC. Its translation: CASSRVETGAYEQYF. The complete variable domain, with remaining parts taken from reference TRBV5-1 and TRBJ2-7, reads KAGVTQTPRYLIKTRGQQVTLSCSPISGHRSVSWYQQTPGQGLQFLFEYFSETQRNKGNFPGRFSGRQFSNSRSEMNVSTLELGDSALYLCASSRVETGAYEQYFGPGTRLTVT.

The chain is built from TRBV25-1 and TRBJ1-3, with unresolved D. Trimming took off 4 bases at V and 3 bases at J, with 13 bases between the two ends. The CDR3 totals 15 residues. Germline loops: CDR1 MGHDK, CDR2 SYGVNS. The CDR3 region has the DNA TGTGCCAGCAGTGCTTTAATCGGGAGTGGAAACACCATATATTTT. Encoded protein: CASSALIGSGNTIYF.

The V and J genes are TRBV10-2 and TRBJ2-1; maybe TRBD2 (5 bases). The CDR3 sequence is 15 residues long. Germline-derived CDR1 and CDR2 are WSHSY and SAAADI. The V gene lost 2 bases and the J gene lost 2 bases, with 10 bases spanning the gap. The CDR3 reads CASSERERAYNEQFF. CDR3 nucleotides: TGCGCCAGCAGTGAGCGGGAAAGAGCCTACAATGAGCAGTTCTTC.

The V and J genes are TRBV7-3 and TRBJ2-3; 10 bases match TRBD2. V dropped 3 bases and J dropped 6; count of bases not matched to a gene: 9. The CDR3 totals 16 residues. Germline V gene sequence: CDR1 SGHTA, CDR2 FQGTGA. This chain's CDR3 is CASSFGLAGVGDTQYF. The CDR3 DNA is TGTGCCAGCAGCTTCGGGCTAGCGGGAGTTGGGGATACGCAGTATTTT.

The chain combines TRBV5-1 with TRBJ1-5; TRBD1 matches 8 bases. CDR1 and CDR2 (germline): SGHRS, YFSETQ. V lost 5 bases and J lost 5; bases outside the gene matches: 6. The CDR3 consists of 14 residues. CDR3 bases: TGCGCCAGCAGGCCCACAGGGGGGGATCAGCCCCAGCATTTT. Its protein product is CASRPTGGDQPQHF. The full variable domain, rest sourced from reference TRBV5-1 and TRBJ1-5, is KAGVTQTPRYLIKTRGQQVTLSCSPISGHRSVSWYQQTPGQGLQFLFEYFSETQRNKGNFPGRFSGRQFSNSRSEMNVSTLELGDSALYLCASRPTGGDQPQHFGDGTRLSIL.

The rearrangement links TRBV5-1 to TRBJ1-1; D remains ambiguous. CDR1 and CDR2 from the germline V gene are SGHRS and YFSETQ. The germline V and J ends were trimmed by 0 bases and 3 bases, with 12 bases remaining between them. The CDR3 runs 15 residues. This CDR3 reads CASSLASPSDTEAFF. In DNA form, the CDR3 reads TGCGCCAGCAGCTTGGCCTCCCCTAGCGACACTGAAGCTTTCTTT.

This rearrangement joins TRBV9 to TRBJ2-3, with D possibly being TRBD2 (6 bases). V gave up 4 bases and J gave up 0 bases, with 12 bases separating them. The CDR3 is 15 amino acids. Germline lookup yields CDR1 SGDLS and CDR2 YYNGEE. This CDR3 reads CASSTVAASTDTQYF. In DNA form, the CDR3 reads TGTGCCAGCAGCACCGTAGCGGCTAGCACAGATACGCAGTATTTT.

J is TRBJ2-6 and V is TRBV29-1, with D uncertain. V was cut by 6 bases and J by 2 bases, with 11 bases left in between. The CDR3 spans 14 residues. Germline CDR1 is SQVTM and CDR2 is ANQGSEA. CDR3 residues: CSVLNQAGANVLTF. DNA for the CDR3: TGCAGCGTCCTGAATCAGGCTGGGGCCAACGTCCTGACTTTC.

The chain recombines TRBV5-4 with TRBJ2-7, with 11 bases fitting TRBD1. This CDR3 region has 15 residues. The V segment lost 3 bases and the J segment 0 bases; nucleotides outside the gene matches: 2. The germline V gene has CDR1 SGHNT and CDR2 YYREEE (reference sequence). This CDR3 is CASSWGTGGSYEQYF. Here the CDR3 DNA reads TGTGCCAGCAGCTGGGGGACAGGGGGCTCCTACGAGCAGTACTTC.

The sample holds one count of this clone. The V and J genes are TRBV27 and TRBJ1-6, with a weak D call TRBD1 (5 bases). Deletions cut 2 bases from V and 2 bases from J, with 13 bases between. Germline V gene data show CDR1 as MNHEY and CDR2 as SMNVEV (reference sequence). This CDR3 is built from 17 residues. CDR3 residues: CASSLIGGRTYNSPLHF. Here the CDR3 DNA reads TGTGCCAGCAGTTTAATCGGGGGTCGGACCTATAATTCACCCCTCCACTTT.

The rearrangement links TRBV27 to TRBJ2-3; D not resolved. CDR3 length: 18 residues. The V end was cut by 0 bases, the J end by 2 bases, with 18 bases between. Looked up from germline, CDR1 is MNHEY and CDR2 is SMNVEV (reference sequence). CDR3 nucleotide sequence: TGTGCCAGCAGTTTATCCACCTGGTCGGTTCCTGACACAGATACGCAGTATTTT. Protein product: CASSLSTWSVPDTDTQYF.

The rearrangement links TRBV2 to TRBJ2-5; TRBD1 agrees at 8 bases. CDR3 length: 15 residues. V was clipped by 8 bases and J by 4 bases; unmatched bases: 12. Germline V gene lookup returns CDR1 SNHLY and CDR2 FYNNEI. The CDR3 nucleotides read TGTGCCAGCCTAAACGGGGCAGGGGGCGGAGAGACCCAGTACTTC. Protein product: CASLNGAGGGETQYF.

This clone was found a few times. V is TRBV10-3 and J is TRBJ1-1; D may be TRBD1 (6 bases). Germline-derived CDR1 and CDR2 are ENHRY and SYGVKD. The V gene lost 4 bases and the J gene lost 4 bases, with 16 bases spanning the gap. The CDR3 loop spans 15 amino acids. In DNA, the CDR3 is TGTGCCATCAGTGGGGGCAGGGGTGGGCGCACTGAAGCTTTCTTT. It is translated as CAISGGRGGRTEAFF.

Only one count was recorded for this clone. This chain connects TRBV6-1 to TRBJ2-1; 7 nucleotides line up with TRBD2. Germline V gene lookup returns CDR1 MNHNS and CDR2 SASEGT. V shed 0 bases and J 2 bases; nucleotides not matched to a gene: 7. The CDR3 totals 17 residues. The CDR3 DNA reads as TGTGCCAGCAGTGAAGCGTGGGGTGCGGGAGCCTACAATGAGCAGTTCTTC. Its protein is CASSEAWGAGAYNEQFF.

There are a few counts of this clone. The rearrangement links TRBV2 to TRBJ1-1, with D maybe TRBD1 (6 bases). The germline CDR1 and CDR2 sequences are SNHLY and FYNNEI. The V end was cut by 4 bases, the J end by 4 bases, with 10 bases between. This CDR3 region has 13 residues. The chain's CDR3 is CASSGQEGTEAFF. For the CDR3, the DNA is TGTGCCAGCAGTGGACAGGAAGGCACTGAAGCTTTCTTT.

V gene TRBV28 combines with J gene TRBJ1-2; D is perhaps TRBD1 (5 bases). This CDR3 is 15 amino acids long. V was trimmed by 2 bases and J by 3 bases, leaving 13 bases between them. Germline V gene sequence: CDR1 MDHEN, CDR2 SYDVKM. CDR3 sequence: CASSLRAGGYYGYTF. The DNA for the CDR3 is TGTGCCAGCAGTTTACGGGCGGGGGGGTACTATGGCTACACCTTC.

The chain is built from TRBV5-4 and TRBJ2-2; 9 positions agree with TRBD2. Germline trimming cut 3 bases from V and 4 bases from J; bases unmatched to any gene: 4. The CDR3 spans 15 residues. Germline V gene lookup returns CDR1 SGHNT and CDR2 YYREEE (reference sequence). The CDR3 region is CASSSEREVTGELFF. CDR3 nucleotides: TGTGCCAGCAGCTCCGAGCGGGAGGTCACCGGGGAGCTGTTTTTT. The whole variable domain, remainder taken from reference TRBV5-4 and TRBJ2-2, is ETGVTQSPTHLIKTRGQQVTLRCSSQSGHNTVSWYQQALGQGPQFIFQYYREEENGRGNFPPRFSGLQFPNYSSELNVNALELDDSALYLCASSSEREVTGELFFGEGSRLTVL.

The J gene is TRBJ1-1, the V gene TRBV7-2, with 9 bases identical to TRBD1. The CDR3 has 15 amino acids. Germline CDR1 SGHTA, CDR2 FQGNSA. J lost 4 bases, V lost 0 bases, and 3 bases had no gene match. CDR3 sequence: CASSLARDRATEAFF. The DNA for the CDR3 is TGTGCCAGCAGCTTAGCCCGGGACAGGGCCACTGAAGCTTTCTTT.

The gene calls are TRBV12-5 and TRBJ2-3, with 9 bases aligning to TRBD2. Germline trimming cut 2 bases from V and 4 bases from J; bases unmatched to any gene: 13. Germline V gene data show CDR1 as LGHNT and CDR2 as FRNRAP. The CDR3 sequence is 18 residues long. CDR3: CASGLNSLSGSHPDTQYF. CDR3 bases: TGTGCTAGTGGTTTGAATTCGCTTAGCGGGAGCCACCCAGATACGCAGTATTTT. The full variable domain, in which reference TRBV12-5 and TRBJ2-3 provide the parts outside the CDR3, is DARVTQTPRHKVTEMGQEVTMRCQPILGHNTVFWYRQTMMQGLELLAYFRNRAPLDDSGMPKDRFSAEMPDATLATLKIQPSEPRDSAVYFCASGLNSLSGSHPDTQYFGPGTRLTVL.

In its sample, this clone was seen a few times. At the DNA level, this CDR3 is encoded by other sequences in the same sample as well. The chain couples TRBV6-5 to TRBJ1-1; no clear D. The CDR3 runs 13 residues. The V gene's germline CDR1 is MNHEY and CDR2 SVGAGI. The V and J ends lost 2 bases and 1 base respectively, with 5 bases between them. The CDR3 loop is CASSYAENTEAFF. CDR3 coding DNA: TGTGCCAGCAGTTACGCGGAGAACACTGAAGCTTTCTTT.

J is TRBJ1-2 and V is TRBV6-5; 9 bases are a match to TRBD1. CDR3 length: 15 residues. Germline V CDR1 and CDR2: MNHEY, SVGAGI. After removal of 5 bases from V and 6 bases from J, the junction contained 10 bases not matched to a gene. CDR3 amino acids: CASSVLLGQGDGYTF. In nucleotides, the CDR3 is TGTGCCAGCAGTGTACTTTTGGGACAGGGAGATGGCTACACCTTC.

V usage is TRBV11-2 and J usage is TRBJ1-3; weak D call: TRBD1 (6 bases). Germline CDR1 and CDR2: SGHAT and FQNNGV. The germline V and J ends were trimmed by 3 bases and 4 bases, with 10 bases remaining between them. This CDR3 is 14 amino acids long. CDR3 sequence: CASSLGQAGNTIYF. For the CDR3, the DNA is TGTGCCAGCAGCTTGGGACAAGCCGGAAACACCATATATTTT.

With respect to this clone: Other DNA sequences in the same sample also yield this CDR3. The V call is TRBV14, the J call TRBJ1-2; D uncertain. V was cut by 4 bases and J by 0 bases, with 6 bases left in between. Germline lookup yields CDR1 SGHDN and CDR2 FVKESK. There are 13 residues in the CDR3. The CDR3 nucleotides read TGTGCCAGCAGCCCAGGTACTAACTATGGCTACACCTTC. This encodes CASSPGTNYGYTF.

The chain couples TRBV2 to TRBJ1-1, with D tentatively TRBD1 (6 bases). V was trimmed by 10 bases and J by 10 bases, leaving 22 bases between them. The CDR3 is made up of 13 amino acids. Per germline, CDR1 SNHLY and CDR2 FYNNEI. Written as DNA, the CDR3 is TGTGCCAACACCGGGACACAGGGAATAGGAGCTTTCTTT. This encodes CANTGTQGIGAFF. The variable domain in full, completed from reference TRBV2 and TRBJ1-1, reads EPEVTQTPSHQVTQMGQEVILRCVPISNHLYFYWYRQILGQKVEFLVSFYNNEISEKSEIFDDQFSVERPDGSNFTLKIRSTKLEDSAMYFCANTGTQGIGAFFGQGTRLTVV.

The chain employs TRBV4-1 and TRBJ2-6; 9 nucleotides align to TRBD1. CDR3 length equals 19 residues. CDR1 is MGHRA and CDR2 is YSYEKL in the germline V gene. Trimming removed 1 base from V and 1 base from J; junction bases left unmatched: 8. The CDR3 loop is CASSQVFGTGLSGANVLTF. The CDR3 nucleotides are TGCGCCAGCAGCCAAGTATTCGGGACAGGGTTGTCTGGGGCCAACGTCCTGACTTTC.

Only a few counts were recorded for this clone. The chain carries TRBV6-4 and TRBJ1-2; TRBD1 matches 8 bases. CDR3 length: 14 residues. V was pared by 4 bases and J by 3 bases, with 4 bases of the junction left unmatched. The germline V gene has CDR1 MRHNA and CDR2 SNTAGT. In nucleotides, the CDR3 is TGTGCCAGCAGTGCTAACAGGGGGGACTATGGCTACACCTTC. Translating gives CASSANRGDYGYTF.

CDR3 in amino acids: CASSLTLGQVDEQYF. CDR3 DNA: TGTGCCAGCAGTTTAACCCTGGGACAGGTCGACGAGCAGTACTTC. The gene calls are TRBV6-5 and TRBJ2-7; 8 bases are a match to TRBD1. The V gene end was trimmed by 4 bases and the J gene end by 5 bases; junction bases not matched to a gene: 10. CDR3 length equals 15 residues. CDR1 is MNHEY, CDR2 SVGAGI, per germline.

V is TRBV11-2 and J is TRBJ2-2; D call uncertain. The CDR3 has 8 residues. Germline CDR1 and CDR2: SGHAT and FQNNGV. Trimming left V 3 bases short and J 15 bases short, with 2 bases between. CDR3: CASSFMFF. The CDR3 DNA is TGTGCCAGCAGCTTCATGTTTTTT.

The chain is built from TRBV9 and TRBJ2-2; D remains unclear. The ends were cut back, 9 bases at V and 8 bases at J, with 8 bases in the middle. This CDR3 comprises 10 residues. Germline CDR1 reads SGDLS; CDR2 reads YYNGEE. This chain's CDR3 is CAITLGELFF. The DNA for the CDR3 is TGTGCCATTACTTTGGGGGAGCTGTTTTTT. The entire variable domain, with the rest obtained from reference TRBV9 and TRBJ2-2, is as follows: DSGVTQTPKHLITATGQRVTLRCSPRSGDLSVYWYQQSLDQGLQFLIQYYNGEERAKGNILERFSAQQFPDLHSELNLSSLELGDSALYFCAITLGELFFGEGSRLTVL.